The rows below give T cell receptor beta chains drawn from one sample of a study of blood T cells in healthy people across ages. TCRdb itself ran the 5' RACE reads through MiXCR, one entry per CDR3 protein. Of around 800,000 distinct CDR3 sequences in the sample, 40% to 50% were seen once. The sample was blood. The receptors come from a man in his 60s in good health. Each CDR3 is given with its conserved first and last residue. A D gene is named only where the DNA matches it firmly. Expanded clones are given a class, and other clones once, few, many or no size at all.

DNA: TGTGCCAGCAGCTCCCAAGGTTACACTGAAGCTTTCTTT
CDR3: CASSSQGYTEAFF
size: many
D: .
V: TRBV12-3/TRBV12-4
J: TRBJ1-1

DNA: TGTGCCAGCAGTTTGGCTGAGCCGGGGACCCAGTACTTC
CDR3: CASSLAEPGTQYF
size: .
D: .
V: TRBV27
J: TRBJ2-5

DNA: TGTGCCAGCAGCTTAGTAAGTTCGGGCAACCACGAGCAGTACTTC
CDR3: CASSLVSSGNHEQYF
size: few
D: .
V: TRBV7-2
J: TRBJ2-7

DNA: TGTGCCATCAGTGAGGGGACTAGCCCCCTCGAGCAGTTCTTC
CDR3: CAISEGTSPLEQFF
size: many
D: TRBD2
V: TRBV10-3
J: TRBJ2-1

DNA: TGTGCCAGCAGTTTTACTTCCTATGGCTACACCTTC
CDR3: CASSFTSYGYTF
size: .
D: .
V: TRBV28
J: TRBJ1-2

DNA: TGCAGTGCTAGAATGGCAGGGGGTCTTGTTGGCTACACCTTC
CDR3: CSARMAGGLVGYTF
size: .
D: TRBD1
V: TRBV20-1
J: TRBJ1-2

DNA: TGTGCCAGCAGCTTAACAGGGGAAGGCTACACCTTC
CDR3: CASSLTGEGYTF
size: .
D: TRBD1
V: TRBV7-9
J: TRBJ1-2

DNA: TGCAGTGCCCCTGACGCGTCCCGGTCAGGACTCTCCCCCATCTATGGCTACACCTTC
CDR3: CSAPDASRSGLSPIYGYTF
size: .
D: .
V: TRBV20-1
J: TRBJ1-2

DNA: TGTGCCAGCAGCCCCCCGGGCGCCGGGGAGCTGTTTTTT
CDR3: CASSPPGAGELFF
size: .
D: .
V: TRBV7-9
J: TRBJ2-2

DNA: TGCGCCAGCAGCCCTGGGACTAGCGGGGTCAGAGAGCAGTTCTTC
CDR3: CASSPGTSGVREQFF
size: .
D: TRBD2
V: TRBV5-1
J: TRBJ2-1

DNA: TGTGCCAGCAGTTTTGGGACACCACAAGAGACCCAGTACTTC
CDR3: CASSFGTPQETQYF
size: .
D: .
V: TRBV27
J: TRBJ2-5

DNA: TGTGCCAGCAGCCCCGGCGGAAGGGACGGCTACACCTTC
CDR3: CASSPGGRDGYTF
size: few
D: .
V: TRBV7-8
J: TRBJ1-2

DNA: TGCAGCGCTCAGGGCCCCCCCGTCTACAATGAGCAGTACTTC
CDR3: CSAQGPPVYNEQYF
size: .
D: .
V: TRBV29-1
J: TRBJ2-5

DNA: TGTGCCAGCAGCCCCCGGACATCCACCTACAATGAGCAGTTCTTC
CDR3: CASSPRTSTYNEQFF
size: .
D: .
V: TRBV7-2
J: TRBJ2-1

DNA: TGTGCCAGCAGAATGGGACAGGGGGGTTTGAATTCACCCCCCCACTTT
CDR3: CASRMGQGGLNSPPHF
size: .
D: TRBD1
V: TRBV12-3/TRBV12-4
J: TRBJ1-6

DNA: TGCAGTGCTATAGGACTAGCGGGGGACAATGAGCAGTTCTTC
CDR3: CSAIGLAGDNEQFF
size: once
D: TRBD2
V: TRBV20-1
J: TRBJ2-1

DNA: TGTGCCAGCAGCTTAGCTGGGGGCAGCACCGGGGAGCTGTTTTTT
CDR3: CASSLAGGSTGELFF
size: .
D: .
V: TRBV7-2
J: TRBJ2-2

DNA: TGTGCCAGCAGTTTTAGGTTTAATACCTACGAGCAGTACTTC
CDR3: CASSFRFNTYEQYF
size: .
D: .
V: TRBV27
J: TRBJ2-7

DNA: TGCGCCAGCAGCTTGGGTCCTAGCGGTTCCTACAATGAGCAGTTCTTC
CDR3: CASSLGPSGSYNEQFF
size: .
D: TRBD2
V: TRBV5-1
J: TRBJ2-1

DNA: TGTGCCAGCAGTGACGGGGGGTACCAAGAGACCCAGTACTTC
CDR3: CASSDGGYQETQYF
size: .
D: TRBD2
V: TRBV25-1
J: TRBJ2-5

DNA: TGTGCCAGCTCACCTAGGCTTAGCACAGATACGCAGTATTTT
CDR3: CASSPRLSTDTQYF
size: .
D: .
V: TRBV18
J: TRBJ2-3

DNA: TGTGCCAGCAGCCAAGGCCCCAGACTGTCAGATACGCAGTATTTT
CDR3: CASSQGPRLSDTQYF
size: .
D: .
V: TRBV3-1
J: TRBJ2-3

DNA: TGTGCCAGCAGTCCACAGGTTCCGTCCTACAATGAGCAGTTCTTC
CDR3: CASSPQVPSYNEQFF
size: few
D: .
V: TRBV7-9
J: TRBJ2-1

DNA: TGTGCCAGCAGCCAAAGTCTCCCCCTTATCGGCGGGGGGGAAGAGACCCAGTACTTC
CDR3: CASSQSLPLIGGGEETQYF
size: .
D: TRBD2
V: TRBV3-1
J: TRBJ2-5

DNA: TGTGCCAGCAGCCAGAGGAGTCAGGGCTCCTACGAGCAGTACTTC
CDR3: CASSQRSQGSYEQYF
size: .
D: .
V: TRBV14
J: TRBJ2-7

DNA: TGTGCCAGCAGCTTAGAGGGGACGTCCCACCAAGAGACCCAGTACTTC
CDR3: CASSLEGTSHQETQYF
size: once
D: .
V: TRBV11-3
J: TRBJ2-5

DNA: TGTGCCACCAGCAGGGGACTCCCGGGACAGGGTCACTACGAGCAGTACTTC
CDR3: CATSRGLPGQGHYEQYF
size: few
D: TRBD1
V: TRBV15
J: TRBJ2-7

DNA: TGTGCCAGCAGCCTCAGCGGGGTAATGGGCTCCTACAATGAGCAGTACTTC
CDR3: CASSLSGVMGSYNEQYF
size: once
D: TRBD2
V: TRBV7-2
J: TRBJ2-7

DNA: TGTGCCAGCAGCCGCCCGGGACAGGGGCCGTCTAACTATGGCTACACCTTC
CDR3: CASSRPGQGPSNYGYTF
size: .
D: TRBD1
V: TRBV16
J: TRBJ1-2

DNA: TGCAGCGTCTCAAGGGGTTTGACAACTAATGAAAAACTGTTTTTT
CDR3: CSVSRGLTTNEKLFF
size: .
D: .
V: TRBV29-1
J: TRBJ1-4

DNA: TGTGCCAGCAGTTACGGGGTTTTTTTCTCCTACGAGCAGTACTTC
CDR3: CASSYGVFFSYEQYF
size: few
D: .
V: TRBV6-2/TRBV6-3
J: TRBJ2-7

DNA: TGTGCCAGCAGTTCCCGACAGGGGGCAGTTCGGGAGACCCAGTACTTC
CDR3: CASSSRQGAVRETQYF
size: .
D: TRBD1
V: TRBV6-2/TRBV6-3
J: TRBJ2-5

DNA: TGTGCCAGCAGCTCCAGACGGAGCCAAGAGACCCAGTACTTC
CDR3: CASSSRRSQETQYF
size: once
D: .
V: TRBV11-3
J: TRBJ2-5

DNA: TGCGCCACCCGGGACACCACCGGCGGGCAGTACTTC
CDR3: CATRDTTGGQYF
size: few
D: .
V: TRBV5-1
J: TRBJ2-4

DNA: TGCGCCAGCAGCGAGCCAGGGGAGAACACTGAAGCTTTCTTT
CDR3: CASSEPGENTEAFF
size: .
D: .
V: TRBV5-1
J: TRBJ1-1

DNA: TGCAGTGCTAGAAATACAGGGACCTATGGCTACACCTTC
CDR3: CSARNTGTYGYTF
size: .
D: .
V: TRBV20-1
J: TRBJ1-2